The rows below give T cell receptor beta chains drawn from one sample of a study of T cells in Graves' hyperthyroidism and ophthalmopathy. Each CDR3 protein is one row after TCRdb ran MiXCR on the multiplex PCR reads. This sample has about 400,000 distinct CDR3 sequences; around 14% occur once, and the top ten carry about 31%. Sample: blood. The receptors shown here come from a woman in her twenties or thirties with Graves' hyperthyroidism. CDR3s include the opening cysteine and the closing phenylalanine or tryptophan.

>TRBJ2-5|TRBV20-1|14
CSANSGVAQETQYF
>TRBJ2-6|TRBV6-1|18
CASSDPGRVNSGANVLTF
>TRBJ1-2|TRBV28|15
CASLTGAANNYGYTF
>TRBJ1-5|TRBV6-5|14
CASSYGDSRKPQHF
>TRBJ2-5|TRBV3-1|12
CASSRNRETQYF
>TRBJ2-3|TRBV15|18
CATSRDTMAGGVVDTQYF
>TRBJ2-1|TRBV18|12
CASSPASVKLFF
>TRBJ1-2|TRBV5-1|13
CASSLGQPYGYTF
>TRBJ1-1|TRBV20-1|14
CSARDWIKSTEAFF
>TRBJ2-3|TRBV18|14
CASSPPVRTDTQYF
>TRBJ2-1|TRBV28|15
CASNVGTGSYNEQFF
>TRBJ2-3|TRBV20-1|13
CSANQGQRDTQYF
>TRBJ1-5|TRBV29-1|12
CSVESKDQPQHF
>TRBJ1-2|TRBV9|15
CASSQGQGESYGYTF
>TRBJ1-1|TRBV29-1|13
CSAPGSSNTEAFF
>TRBJ1-5|TRBV2|12
CATGRRDQPQHF
>TRBJ1-6|TRBV27|16
CASSYFPGQGGAPLHF
>TRBJ2-1|TRBV29-1|13
CSVVDRGYDEQFF
>TRBJ2-2|TRBV7-3|13
CASRGPGAGELFF
>TRBJ2-5|TRBV11-2|16
CASSLELVAGGETQYF
>TRBJ2-7|TRBV20-1|13
CSARLAGVREQYF
>TRBJ2-1|TRBV3-1|15
CASSPRLAGAIEQFF
>TRBJ2-1|TRBV3-1|17
CASSQDMTSGGYNEQFF
>TRBJ2-3|TRBV20-1|14
CSAKKDRALDTQYF
>TRBJ1-3|TRBV18|15
CASPLQGDSGNTIYF
>TRBJ2-4|TRBV6-1|17
CARSGTSGNIAKNIQYF
>TRBJ2-3|TRBV7-3|15
CASSLSGSDADTQYF
>TRBJ2-1|TRBV28|15
CASTQGLAGSGEQFF
>TRBJ2-2|TRBV10-1|17
CASSEGRPGLAGGELFF
>TRBJ1-5|TRBV2|16
CASSPGVANSNQPQHF
>TRBJ1-2|TRBV20-1|12
CSASTGATGYTF
>TRBJ1-5|TRBV2|14
CASIGGQSNQPQHF
>TRBJ1-1|TRBV4-1|18
CASSQDGGRAVWDTEAFF
>TRBJ2-3|TRBV2|15
CASSDLPLVTDTQYF
>TRBJ2-7|TRBV2|17
CASFPWSLSGSSYEQYF
>TRBJ2-1|TRBV12-3/TRBV12-4|16
CASSPRTSASVNEQFF
>TRBJ1-5|TRBV3-1|15
CASSQDPGSNQPQHF
>TRBJ2-7|TRBV20-1|10
CSASLGEQYF
>TRBJ2-7|TRBV24-1|16
CATSDPGGSGSYEQYF
>TRBJ2-3|TRBV15|15
CATRLRQLGADTQYF
>TRBJ2-5|TRBV12-3/TRBV12-4|15
CASTPSGSGNKTQYF
>TRBJ1-1|TRBV11-2|14
CASTPDGRNTEAFF
>TRBJ2-1|TRBV2|14
CASGALAGYNEQFF
>TRBJ2-7|TRBV6-1|10
CASSDYEQYF